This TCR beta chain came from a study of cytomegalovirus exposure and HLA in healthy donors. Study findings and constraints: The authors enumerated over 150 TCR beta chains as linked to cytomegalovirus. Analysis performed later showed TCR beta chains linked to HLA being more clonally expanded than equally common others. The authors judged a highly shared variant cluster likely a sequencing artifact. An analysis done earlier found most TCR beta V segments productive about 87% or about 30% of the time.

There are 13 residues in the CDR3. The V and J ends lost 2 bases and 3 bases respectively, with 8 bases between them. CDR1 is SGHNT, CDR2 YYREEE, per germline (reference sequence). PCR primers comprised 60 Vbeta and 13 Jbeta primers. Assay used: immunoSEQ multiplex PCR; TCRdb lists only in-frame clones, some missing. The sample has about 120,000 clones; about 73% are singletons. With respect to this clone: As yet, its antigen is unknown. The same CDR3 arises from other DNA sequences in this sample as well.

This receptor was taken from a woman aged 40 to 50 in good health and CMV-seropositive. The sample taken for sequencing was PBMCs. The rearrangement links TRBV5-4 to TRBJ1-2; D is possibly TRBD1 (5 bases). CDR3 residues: CASSFGGDYGYTF. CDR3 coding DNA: TGTGCCAGCAGCTTTGGGGGGGACTATGGCTACACCTTC. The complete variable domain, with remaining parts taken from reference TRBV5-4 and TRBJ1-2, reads ETGVTQSPTHLIKTRGQQVTLRCSSQSGHNTVSWYQQALGQGPQFIFQYYREEENGRGNFPPRFSGLQFPNYSSELNVNALELDDSALYLCASSFGGDYGYTFGSGTRLTVV.